This T cell receptor beta chain derives from a study of regulatory T cells in long-lasting Graves disease. The time point denotes: persistent/refractory GD, antithyroid drugs over 5 years with positive TRAb. Extracted RNA from PBMCs served as the source of the TCR library. With iRepertoire HTBI primers and Arm-PCR of CDR3 regions, TCR beta libraries were built. In TCRdb, the multiplex PCR reads were re-called with MiXCR into one record per CDR3 protein. Of roughly 450,000 distinct CDR3 sequences in the sample, around a fifth are singletons; the top ten hold around 13%. This clonotype was seen a handful of times. Sample: peripheral blood mononuclear cells (PBMCs), taken when the disease was refractory, from a patient treated with antithyroid drugs. The TCR comes from a female donor with Graves disease.

CDR3 loop: CAWRVLAGREQYF. CDR3 DNA sequence: TGTGCCTGGAGGGTCCTAGCGGGAAGGGAGCAGTACTTC. This chain links TRBV30 with TRBJ2-7, with 9 positions matching TRBD2. CDR3 length: 13 residues. Germline V gene sequence: CDR1 GTSNPN, CDR2 SVGIG (reference sequence). Germline trimming cut 3 bases from V and 7 bases from J; bases unmatched to any gene: 7.